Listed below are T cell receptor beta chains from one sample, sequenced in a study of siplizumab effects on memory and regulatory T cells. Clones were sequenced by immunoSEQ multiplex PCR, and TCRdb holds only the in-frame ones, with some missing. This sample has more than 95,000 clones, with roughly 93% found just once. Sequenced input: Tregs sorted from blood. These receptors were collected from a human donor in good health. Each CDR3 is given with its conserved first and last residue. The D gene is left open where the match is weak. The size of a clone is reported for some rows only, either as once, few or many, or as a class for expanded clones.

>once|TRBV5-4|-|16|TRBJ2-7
CASSSMINRREHEQYF
TGTGCCAGCAGCTCGATGATCAACAGGAGGGAGCACGAGCAGTACTTC
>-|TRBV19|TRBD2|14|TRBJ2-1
CASTGTRSYNEQFF
TGTGCCAGTACCGGGACTAGGAGCTACAATGAGCAGTTCTTC
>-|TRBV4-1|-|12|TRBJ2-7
CASSIDGYEQYF
TGCGCCAGCAGCATAGACGGCTACGAGCAGTACTTC
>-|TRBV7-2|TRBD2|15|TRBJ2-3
CASSLGLAGLYTQYF
TGTGCCAGCAGCTTAGGACTAGCGGGACTATATACGCAGTATTTT
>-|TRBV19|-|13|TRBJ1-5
CASSRTSDQPQHF
TGTGCCAGTAGCCGGACGTCCGATCAGCCCCAGCATTTT
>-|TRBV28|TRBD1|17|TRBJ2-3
CASTSPTRADREDTQYF
TGTGCCAGCACCTCACCCACGAGGGCTGACAGGGAAGATACGCAGTATTTT
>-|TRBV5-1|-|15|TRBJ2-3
CASSLFTRSTDTQYF
TGCGCCAGCAGCTTGTTTACGCGGAGCACAGATACGCAGTATTTT
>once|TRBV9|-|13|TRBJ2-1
CASSPRAYNEQFF
TGTGCCAGCTCCCCGAGAGCCTACAATGAGCAGTTCTTC
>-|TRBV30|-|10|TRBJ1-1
CAWGQTEAFF
TGTGCCTGGGGACAGACCGAAGCTTTCTTT
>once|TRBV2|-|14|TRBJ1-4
CASMDRTTNEKLFF
TGTGCCAGCATGGACCGTACAACTAATGAAAAACTGTTTTTT
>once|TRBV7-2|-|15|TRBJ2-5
CASSLGPTVGETQYF
TGTGCCAGCAGCTTAGGGCCTACAGTGGGAGAGACCCAGTACTTC
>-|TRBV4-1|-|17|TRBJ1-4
CASKRTAGKDTNEKLFF
TGCGCCAGCAAACGGACAGCCGGGAAGGATACTAATGAAAAACTGTTTTTT
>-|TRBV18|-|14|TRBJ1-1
CASSPQGGRTEAFF
TGTGCCAGCTCGCCTCAAGGTGGGAGAACTGAAGCTTTCTTT
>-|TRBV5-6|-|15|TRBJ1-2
CASTLPGTADYGYTF
TGTGCCAGCACCCTTCCCGGGACGGCAGACTATGGCTACACCTTC
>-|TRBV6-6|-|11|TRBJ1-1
CASSGDTEAFF
TGTGCCAGCAGCGGAGACACTGAAGCTTTCTTT
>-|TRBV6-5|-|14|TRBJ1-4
CASSYSRLNEKLFF
TGTGCCAGCAGTTACTCGCGGCTTAATGAAAAACTGTTTTTT
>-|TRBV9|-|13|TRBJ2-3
CASSVGSLNTQYF
TGTGCCAGCAGCGTAGGGAGTCTAAATACGCAGTATTTT
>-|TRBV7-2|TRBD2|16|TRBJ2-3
CASSLEGLAGVDTQYF
TGTGCCAGCAGCTTAGAGGGACTAGCGGGGGTAGATACGCAGTATTTT
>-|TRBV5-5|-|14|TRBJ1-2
CASSLEGARYGYTF
TGTGCCAGCAGCTTGGAAGGGGCGCGCTATGGCTACACCTTC
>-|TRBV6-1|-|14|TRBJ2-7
CAAERYPGIYEQYF
TGTGCCGCCGAGAGGTACCCAGGGATCTACGAGCAGTACTTC
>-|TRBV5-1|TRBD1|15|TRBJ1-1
CASSLTQGVNTEAFF
TGCGCCAGCAGCTTAACTCAGGGGGTGAACACTGAAGCTTTCTTT
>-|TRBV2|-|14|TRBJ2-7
CAIRAGQAASEQYF
TGTGCCATCAGGGCCGGTCAGGCAGCCTCCGAGCAGTACTTC
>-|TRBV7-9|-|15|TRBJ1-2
CASSLALEGDYGYTF
TGTGCCAGCAGCTTAGCGCTGGAGGGGGACTATGGCTACACCTTC
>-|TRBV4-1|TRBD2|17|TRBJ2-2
CASSHPRQRGYTGELFF
TGCGCCAGCAGCCATCCCCGCCAGCGGGGATACACCGGGGAGCTGTTTTTT
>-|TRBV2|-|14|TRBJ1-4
CASRAGTTNEKLFF
TGTGCCAGCAGGGCCGGGACGACAAATGAAAAACTGTTTTTT
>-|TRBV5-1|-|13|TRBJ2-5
CASSLSGQETQYF
TGCGCCAGCAGCCTCTCGGGGCAAGAGACCCAGTACTTC
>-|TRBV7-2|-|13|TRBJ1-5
CASSSAKSQPQHF
TGTGCCAGCAGCTCCGCGAAAAGCCAGCCCCAGCATTTT
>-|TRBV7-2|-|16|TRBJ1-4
CASSLSGHGLNEKLFF
TGTGCCAGCAGCTTAAGCGGCCATGGGCTTAATGAAAAACTGTTTTTT
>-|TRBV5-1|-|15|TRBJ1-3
CASSLAGSDGNTIYF
TGCGCCAGCAGCTTGGCCGGGTCGGATGGAAACACCATATATTTT
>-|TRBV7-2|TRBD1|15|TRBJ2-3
CASSRRQGGTDTQYF
TGTGCCAGCAGCCGTCGACAGGGGGGCACAGATACGCAGTATTTT
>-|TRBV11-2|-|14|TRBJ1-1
CASSSWREGTEAFF
TGTGCCAGCAGCTCCTGGAGGGAGGGCACTGAAGCTTTCTTT
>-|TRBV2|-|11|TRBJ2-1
CASSRYNEQFF
TGTGCCAGCAGTCGATACAATGAGCAGTTCTTC
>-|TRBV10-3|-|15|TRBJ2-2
CAITQGGANTGELFF
TGTGCCATCACCCAGGGGGGGGCGAACACCGGGGAGCTGTTTTTT
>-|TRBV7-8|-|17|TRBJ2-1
CASSLFVEASGSREQFF
TGTGCCAGCAGCTTATTCGTCGAGGCATCCGGGAGTCGGGAGCAGTTCTTC
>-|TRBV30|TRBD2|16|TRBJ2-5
CAWSVPRTSGQETQYF
TGTGCCTGGAGTGTACCTCGGACTAGCGGACAAGAGACCCAGTACTTC
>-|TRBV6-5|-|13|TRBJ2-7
CASSTILASEQYF
TGTGCCAGCAGCACAATACTAGCTTCCGAGCAGTACTTC
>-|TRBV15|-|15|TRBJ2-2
CAISPQLGQAGELFF
TGTGCCATATCCCCCCAGTTGGGGCAAGCCGGGGAGCTGTTTTTT
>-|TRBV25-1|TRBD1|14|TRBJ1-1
CASSEGQGHTEAFF
TGTGCCAGCAGTGAGGGACAGGGGCACACTGAAGCTTTCTTT
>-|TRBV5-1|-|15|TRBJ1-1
CASSNPGLRTTEAFF
TGCGCCAGCAGCAATCCGGGGCTTAGGACCACTGAAGCTTTCTTT
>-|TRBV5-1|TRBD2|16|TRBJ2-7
CASSTGTSGGRNEQYF
TGCGCCAGCAGCACCGGGACTAGCGGGGGTCGGAACGAGCAGTACTTC
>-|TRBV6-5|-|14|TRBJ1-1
CASSYRGTNTEAFF
TGTGCCAGCAGTTACAGGGGGACGAACACTGAAGCTTTCTTT
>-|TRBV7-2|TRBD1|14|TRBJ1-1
CASSPDRMNTEAFF
TGTGCCAGCAGCCCGGACAGGATGAACACTGAAGCTTTCTTT
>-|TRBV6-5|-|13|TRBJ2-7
CASSTTGFYEQYF
TGTGCCAGCAGTACAACAGGGTTCTACGAGCAGTACTTC
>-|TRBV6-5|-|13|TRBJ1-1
CASGAGANTEAFF
TGTGCCAGCGGGGCGGGGGCAAACACTGAAGCTTTCTTT
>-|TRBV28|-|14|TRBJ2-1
CASKGGTSYNEQFF
TGTGCCAGCAAAGGCGGGACGTCCTACAATGAGCAGTTCTTC
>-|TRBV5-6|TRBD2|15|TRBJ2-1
CASSLVLAGYNEQFF
TGTGCCAGCAGCTTGGTACTAGCGGGTTACAATGAGCAGTTCTTC
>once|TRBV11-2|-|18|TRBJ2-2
CASITGTRSLSDTGELFF
TGTGCCAGCATCACCGGGACAAGGTCTCTATCGGACACCGGGGAGCTGTTTTTT
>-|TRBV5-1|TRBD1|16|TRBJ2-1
CASSFTGTGLGDEQFF
TGCGCCAGCAGCTTTACCGGGACAGGCCTTGGGGATGAGCAGTTCTTC
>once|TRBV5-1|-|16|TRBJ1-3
CASSLSVLGSGNTIYF
TGCGCCAGCAGCTTGTCCGTTCTGGGCTCTGGAAACACCATATATTTT
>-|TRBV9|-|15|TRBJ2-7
CASSVDGSSSYEQYF
TGTGCCAGCAGCGTTGACGGTTCAAGCTCCTACGAGCAGTACTTC